This TCR beta chain stems from a study of blood T cell repertoires in COVID-19 (dated by TCRdb to about 2020). Regarding the complete study: Samples covering the acute and convalescent phases of COVID-19 were provided by collaborators in the United States, Italy and Spain. The material from the prospective study consisted of cDNA or gDNA derived from T cells, B-cell-depleted T cells, or PBMCs. Deeply sampled blood TCRbeta repertoires from subjects exposed to, actively infected with, or recovered from COVID-19 were included in the dataset. The repertoires were made available in a free public database intended to serve as a resource for research on the immune response to SARS-CoV-2. Samples came from the ongoing ImmuneRACE study (first 160 participants) plus 1,254 subjects from 6 global collaborators. Nearly every sample came with metadata listing a de-identified subject ID, COVID-19 status, age in years and sex. Where available, HLA class I and class II types were taken from metadata supplied by the sample provider and were not determined by assay-based typing. Here is what the overall study found, with its caveats: Clinical and demographic metadata were provided uncurated, with the amount varying by source and participant.

Trimmed from V: 2 bases; trimmed from J: 5 bases; junction bases lacking a gene match: 11. Sequences SGHVS (CDR1) and FQNEAQ (CDR2) are obtained from the germline V gene. The CDR3 goes from the cysteine to the phenylalanine over 17 residues. Just the 51-base CDR3 DNA is kept, in frame starting at base 1. Each collaborating institution followed its own protocols to collect whole blood in K2EDTA tubes. For TCRbeta analysis, collaborator samples were shipped as frozen whole blood, as isolated PBMCs, or as DNA extracted from either sample type. The immunoSEQ Assay, a bias-controlled multiplex PCR, was used to amplify TCRbeta CDR3 regions from genomic DNA. For the original study's pipeline: Nucleated cell counts per sample were estimated from amplification of reference gene primers within the assay. To quantify the absolute abundance of each unique TCRbeta CDR3 rearrangement, sequence reads were collapsed and filtered. For each sample, productive Simpson clonality was calculated as the square root of Simpson's diversity index over productive rearrangements. The table comes from immuneACCESS by way of TCRdb, which keeps in-frame sequences with V and J called. Part of the clones is missing from these tables; in studies checked, under half for an unresolved V gene and the rest for unknown reasons. For V, J and clone size, that table is used; D and trimming come from the DNA. The sample yields approximately 130,000 clones; approximately 89% were counted once. The leading ten clones occupy around 4.5% of the sample.

Turning to this clone: The target of this receptor is not known. Base qualities were left out, and no much larger clone turns up one base away.

The clonotype comes from a human donor in a cohort sampled during active COVID-19. The receptor chain draws on TRBV7-8 and TRBJ2-3; TRBD2 aligns with 9 central bases. The sequencing sample was made of peripheral blood. In nucleotides, the sequence is TGTGCCAGCAGCTTATTCATAGCGGGGGCGACTAAAGATACGCAGTATTTT. Translated, it reads CASSLFIAGATKDTQYF. Where the CDR3 stops, the reference TRBV7-8 and TRBJ2-3 genes take over; the full variable domain is GAGVSQSPRYKVAKRGQDVALRCDPISGHVSLFWYQQALGQGPEFLTYFQNEAQLDKSGLPSDRFFAERPEGSVSTLKIQRTQQEDSAVYLCASSLFIAGATKDTQYFGPGTRLTVL.